A selection of T cell receptor beta chains follows, all from one sample in a study of OX40 agonist ivuxolimab in advanced cancers. The assay was immunoSEQ multiplex PCR, and TCRdb's table has in-frame clones only and misses some. The profile shows fewer than 75,000 clones, just over 90% of them singletons. This sample comprised CD4+ or CD8+ T cells sorted from blood, obtained in a trial of the OX40 agonist ivuxolimab. The receptor source for this set is an adult with an advanced solid tumor such as melanoma, head and neck, liver or kidney cancer. CDR3s include the opening cysteine and the closing phenylalanine or tryptophan. The D gene is left open where the match is weak. Some rows have no size entry. The others give once, few or many, or a class for an expanded clone.

j_call | d_call | clone_size | v_call | cdr3_aa | cdr3_nt
TRBJ2-3 | - | - | TRBV2 | CASSGSGNTDTQYF | TGTGCCAGCAGTGGGTCAGGGAACACAGATACGCAGTATTTT
TRBJ2-1 | - | - | TRBV2 | CASGDGGGKANEQFF | TGTGCCAGCGGAGATGGGGGAGGAAAAGCCAATGAGCAGTTCTTC
TRBJ2-5 | TRBD2 | once | TRBV10-3 | CAIRNGGEETQYF | TGTGCCATCAGGAACGGGGGGGAAGAGACCCAGTACTTC
TRBJ2-5 | TRBD2 | few | TRBV9 | CASSVGVSGGPLETQYF | TGTGCCAGCAGCGTAGGAGTGTCGGGGGGGCCGTTAGAGACCCAGTACTTC
TRBJ2-6 | - | - | TRBV11-1 | CASRVGGANVLTF | TGTGCCAGCAGGGTGGGTGGGGCCAACGTCCTGACTTTC
TRBJ2-3 | - | few | TRBV5-1 | CASSLWGAGTDTQYF | TGCGCCAGCAGCTTATGGGGGGCGGGCACAGATACGCAGTATTTT
TRBJ2-3 | TRBD1 | - | TRBV4-2 | CASSQGQGATDTQYF | TGTGCCAGCAGCCAAGGGCAGGGGGCAACAGATACGCAGTATTTT
TRBJ1-6 | - | - | TRBV11-2 | CASSQLLGGSPLHF | TGTGCCAGCAGCCAACTCCTCGGAGGGTCACCCCTCCACTTT
TRBJ2-2 | TRBD1 | - | TRBV9 | CASSPRTGSNTGELFF | TGTGCCAGCAGCCCGAGGACAGGGTCAAACACCGGGGAGCTGTTTTTT
TRBJ2-1 | - | - | TRBV4-2 | CASSQSLDTNEQFF | TGTGCCAGCAGCCAATCCTTAGACACTAATGAGCAGTTCTTC
TRBJ1-4 | TRBD1 | - | TRBV5-1 | CASSSFLEGQVIFNEKLFF | TGCGCCAGCAGCTCCTTTCTCGAGGGACAGGTGATCTTTAATGAAAAACTGTTTTTT
TRBJ2-7 | - | few | TRBV7-8 | CASSLAVYEQYF | TGTGCCAGCAGCTTAGCGGTGTACGAGCAGTACTTC
TRBJ2-3 | - | - | TRBV7-9 | CASSLLATPPNTQYF | TGTGCCAGCAGCTTACTGGCTACACCCCCAAATACGCAGTATTTT
TRBJ2-5 | - | - | TRBV5-6 | CASSLTQETQYF | TGTGCCAGCAGTCTTACCCAAGAGACCCAGTACTTC
TRBJ1-1 | - | - | TRBV7-2 | CASSLVAGLGTEAFF | TGTGCCAGCAGCTTAGTGGCGGGTCTGGGCACTGAAGCTTTCTTT
TRBJ1-4 | - | - | TRBV28 | CASSLGGSGEKLFF | TGTGCCAGCAGTTTGGGGGGTAGCGGTGAAAAACTGTTTTTT
TRBJ1-5 | - | - | TRBV7-9 | CASSLGQLFSNQPQHF | TGTGCCAGCAGCTTAGGACAGCTCTTTAGCAATCAGCCCCAGCATTTT
TRBJ2-3 | - | - | TRBV19 | CASSLRHTDTQYF | TGTGCCAGTAGTCTCAGACACACAGATACGCAGTATTTT
TRBJ2-5 | - | once | TRBV4-1 | CASSQELGGTRVRQETQYF | TGCGCCAGCAGCCAAGAGCTTGGGGGAACAAGGGTGCGACAAGAGACCCAGTACTTC
TRBJ2-7 | - | - | TRBV5-4 | CASSLAPPYEQYF | TGTGCCAGCAGCTTGGCCCCCCCTTACGAGCAGTACTTC
TRBJ2-3 | - | - | TRBV9 | CASSFRRGSAHTDTQYF | TGTGCCAGCAGTTTTAGACGGGGGAGCGCCCACACAGATACGCAGTATTTT
TRBJ2-2 | - | - | TRBV7-8 | CASSLQGDTGELFF | TGTGCCAGCAGCTTACAAGGAGACACCGGGGAGCTGTTTTTT
TRBJ2-7 | - | - | TRBV6-6 | CASGNRARYEQYF | TGTGCCAGCGGAAATCGGGCCCGCTACGAGCAGTACTTC
TRBJ2-1 | - | - | TRBV12-5 | CASGLVTITYNEQFF | TGTGCTAGTGGTTTGGTAACTATCACGTACAATGAGCAGTTCTTC
TRBJ2-3 | - | - | TRBV6-6 | CASRWGPDTQYF | TGTGCCAGCAGGTGGGGGCCGGATACGCAGTATTTT
TRBJ1-5 | - | - | TRBV2 | CASSPRGGTNQPQHF | TGTGCCAGCAGTCCCCGAGGGGGGACCAATCAGCCCCAGCATTTT
TRBJ1-1 | TRBD1 | - | TRBV7-9 | CATTPRGLNTEAFF | TGTGCCACCACTCCCAGGGGGTTGAACACTGAAGCTTTCTTT
TRBJ2-1 | - | - | TRBV28 | CASRGGNEQFF | TGTGCCAGCAGAGGGGGGAATGAGCAGTTCTTC
TRBJ2-2 | TRBD1 | - | TRBV13 | CASSSRQGAGELFF | TGTGCCAGCAGCTCCAGACAGGGGGCCGGGGAGCTGTTTTTT
TRBJ1-1 | - | - | TRBV7-2 | CASSQQRDGYEAFF | TGTGCCAGCAGCCAACAGAGGGACGGGTATGAAGCTTTCTTT
TRBJ2-2 | - | - | TRBV7-2 | CASRRQGGNTGELFF | TGTGCCAGCCGAAGACAGGGAGGGAACACCGGGGAGCTGTTTTTT